The 32 T cell receptor beta chains listed next were all sequenced from one sample in a study of shared clonotypes between healthy human individuals. TCRdb's copy holds only in-frame clones and misses some; the assay was immunoSEQ multiplex PCR. The sample contains about 2 million clones, approximately 95% of which appear only once. Sequencing was performed on naive CD4+ T cells sorted from blood. Subset given: CD45RA+ positively selected. The source is a man aged 18 to 30 in good health.

This chain links TRBV11-2 with TRBJ1-4; D remains ambiguous. The CDR3 contains 16 residues. CDR1 and CDR2 (germline): SGHAT, FQNNGV. V gave up 4 bases and J gave up 0 bases, with 12 bases separating them. Here the CDR3 reads CASSSRWSPTNEKLFF. Here the CDR3 DNA reads TGTGCCAGCAGCTCAAGATGGAGCCCAACTAATGAAAAACTGTTTTTT.

A note on this clone: Different DNA sequences within this sample yield the same CDR3. The chain employs TRBV10-3 and TRBJ2-1; D might be TRBD1 (5 bases). The CDR3 is 15 amino acids. The V and J ends lost 3 bases and 1 base respectively, with 10 bases between them. Germline values: CDR1 ENHRY, CDR2 SYGVKD. CDR3 nucleotides: TGTGCCATCAGTGACGGGCAGGGATCCTACAATGAGCAGTTCTTC. This translates into CAISDGQGSYNEQFF.

The chain is built from TRBV6-5 and TRBJ1-5; D is perhaps TRBD1 (6 bases). The CDR3 length is 15 residues. Trimming removed 0 bases at V and 6 bases at J, with 12 bases between. Per the germline V gene, CDR1 is MNHEY and CDR2 is SVGAGI. The CDR3 reads CASSYSFRGGQPQHF. The CDR3 region has the DNA TGTGCCAGCAGTTACTCGTTCAGGGGAGGTCAGCCCCAGCATTTT.

The gene calls are TRBV14 and TRBJ1-3; 7 bases match TRBD1. The trim removed 2 bases at V and 5 bases at J, leaving 6 bases unmatched. The CDR3 spans 15 residues. Germline V gives CDR1 SGHDN, CDR2 FVKESK. The CDR3 DNA reads as TGTGCCAGCAGCCAATTTATGACAGGGCGAAACACCATATATTTT. Amino acids: CASSQFMTGRNTIYF.

The chain employs TRBV2 and TRBJ2-7; 8 positions match TRBD1. Unmatched junction bases numbered 6, after V lost 6 bases and J lost 2 bases. This CDR3 contains 14 residues. CDR1 and CDR2 (germline): SNHLY, FYNNEI. The CDR3 spells CASRDRVHAYEQYF. The CDR3 DNA reads as TGTGCCAGCAGGGACAGGGTCCACGCCTACGAGCAGTACTTC.

The rearrangement joins TRBV18 to TRBJ2-7; 8 bases map to TRBD1. The CDR3 covers 14 residues. The V gene's germline CDR1 is KGHSH and CDR2 LQKENI. V lost 3 bases, J lost 3 bases, and 4 bases stayed unmatched. The CDR3: CASSPSGTGYEQYF. CDR3 nucleotides: TGTGCCAGCTCACCCTCCGGGACAGGCTACGAGCAGTACTTC.

The rearrangement links TRBV5-4 to TRBJ2-7, with D maybe TRBD1 (5 bases). The V and J ends lost 3 bases and 4 bases respectively, with 14 bases between them. There are 14 residues in the CDR3. Germline-derived CDR1 and CDR2 are SGHNT and YYREEE (reference sequence). CDR3 region: CASSWGGGEYEQYF. The DNA for the CDR3 is TGTGCCAGCAGCTGGGGCGGTGGGGAATACGAGCAGTACTTC.

This chain uses TRBV2 with TRBJ2-7, with a tentative D call TRBD2 (6 bases). Trimming cost V 1 base and J 0 bases, with 13 bases left between them. Germline CDR1 is SNHLY and CDR2 is FYNNEI. This CDR3 is built from 16 residues. Here the CDR3 reads CASSEGRGPVSYEQYF. The CDR3 nucleotides are TGTGCCAGCAGTGAAGGGCGGGGCCCAGTCTCCTACGAGCAGTACTTC.

V usage is TRBV27 and J usage is TRBJ2-7, with TRBD1 matching 9 bases. CDR3 size: 13 residues. J gave up 7 bases and V 5 bases, and 6 bases lay outside the gene matches. CDR1 MNHEY and CDR2 SMNVEV come from the germline V gene (reference sequence). CDR3: CASSLNRGLEQYF. CDR3 nucleotide sequence: TGTGCCAGCAGTCTAAACAGGGGGCTTGAGCAGTACTTC.

The CDR3 coding sequence is TGCAGCGTCCGGGGCAGGGCACGCTACGAGCAGTACTTC. Translating gives CSVRGRARYEQYF. The chain has TRBV29-1 and TRBJ2-7; D is tentatively TRBD1 or TRBD2 (5 bases each). The germline CDR1 and CDR2 sequences are SQVTM and ANQGSEA. The CDR3 runs 13 residues. Trimming removed 6 bases at V and 3 bases at J, with 15 bases between.

This chain joins TRBV14 and TRBJ1-2, with no clear D. CDR1 is SGHDN, CDR2 FVKESK, per germline. Trimming took 2 bases from V and 1 from J, leaving 5 bases between them. The CDR3 has 13 residues. CDR3 nucleotide sequence: TGTGCCAGCAGCCAAAACCTTAACTATGGCTACACCTTC. Encoded protein: CASSQNLNYGYTF. The full variable domain, with the rest looked up from reference TRBV14 and TRBJ1-2, is EAGVTQFPSHSVIEKGQTVTLRCDPISGHDNLYWYRRVMGKEIKFLLHFVKESKQDESGMPNNRFLAERTGGTYSTLKVQPAELEDSGVYFCASSQNLNYGYTFGSGTRLTVV.

The genes are TRBV29-1 and TRBJ2-1, with D perhaps TRBD1 (6 bases). The V gene lost 6 bases and the J gene lost 5 bases, with 14 bases spanning the gap. The CDR3 spans 13 residues. Germline CDR1 is SQVTM and CDR2 is ANQGSEA. CDR3 nucleotide sequence: TGCAGCGTAAGGGGGAACGCTGACAATGAGCAGTTCTTC. This encodes CSVRGNADNEQFF.

The gene calls are TRBV6-6 and TRBJ2-7; tentatively, D is TRBD2 (5 bases). Deletions cut 5 bases from V and 2 bases from J, with 10 bases between. Per the germline V gene, CDR1 is MNHNY and CDR2 is SVGAGI (reference sequence). There are 13 residues in the CDR3. In DNA form, the CDR3 reads TGTGCCAGCAGTCGGGGTCCCCCCTACGAGCAGTACTTC. It specifies CASSRGPPYEQYF.

The genes are TRBV19 and TRBJ1-2; the D is unclear. With 6 bases removed from V and 7 bases from J, the gap between germline ends came to 15 bases. Germline-derived CDR1 and CDR2 are LNHDA and SQIVND (reference sequence). There are 13 residues in the CDR3. The DNA for the CDR3 is TGTGCCAGTAGGTCGATGGGAATGGGTGGCTACACCTTC. It yields the protein CASRSMGMGGYTF.

The chain has TRBV6-5 and TRBJ2-7, with D perhaps TRBD2 (6 bases). Germline CDR1 MNHEY, CDR2 SVGAGI. This CDR3 is built from 16 residues. The V gene lost 4 bases and the J gene lost 5 bases, with 21 bases spanning the gap. CDR3: CASSSTGLGGKHEQYF. CDR3 bases: TGTGCCAGCAGTTCAACGGGGTTAGGAGGGAAGCACGAGCAGTACTTC.

The V call is TRBV29-1, the J call TRBJ1-1; TRBD1 is a possible D gene (5 bases). The CDR3 extends over 13 amino acids. Germline V lookup: CDR1 SQVTM, CDR2 ANQGSEA. V was clipped by 7 bases and J by 7 bases, with 19 bases between them. CDR3 DNA sequence: TGCAGCGGGCACTTGGGGGAATGGGGTGAAGCTTTCTTT. This sequence encodes CSGHLGEWGEAFF.

The chain is built from TRBV14 and TRBJ1-6, with no clear D. The CDR3 length is 16 residues. The V end was cut by 4 bases, the J end by 6 bases, with 16 bases between. Germline V gene lookup returns CDR1 SGHDN and CDR2 FVKESK. The CDR3 coding sequence is TGTGCCAGCAGCCCCACGTTGGGAGCATTTAATTCACCCCTCCACTTT. The encoded protein is CASSPTLGAFNSPLHF.

V and J are TRBV10-3 and TRBJ2-1; weak D call: TRBD1 (6 bases). The CDR3 sequence is 17 residues long. V shed 2 bases and J shed 0 bases, with 14 bases lying between them. Germline assignment: CDR1 ENHRY and CDR2 SYGVKD. As DNA, the CDR3 is TGTGCCATCAGTGAGCAGACAGGCAGCCTCTCCTACAATGAGCAGTTCTTC. This codes for CAISEQTGSLSYNEQFF.

This clone was seen just once. The V gene is TRBV2, the J gene TRBJ1-2; TRBD1 might be the D (6 bases). CDR3 length: 15 amino acids. V shed 5 bases and J shed 2 bases, with 15 bases lying between them. Germline V gene lookup returns CDR1 SNHLY and CDR2 FYNNEI. CDR3 sequence reads: CASSYRDTRNYGYTF. The CDR3, as DNA: TGTGCCAGCAGTTACCGGGACACCAGGAACTATGGCTACACCTTC.

Of note for this clone: The same CDR3 can be traced to other DNA sequences in this sample. The CDR3 DNA follows: TGTGCCAGCAGTTTGGGGACTAGCGGGTACAATGAGCAGTTCTTC. This sequence encodes CASSLGTSGYNEQFF. The chain couples TRBV28 to TRBJ2-1; 12 bases agree with TRBD2. The V segment lost 3 bases and the J segment 4 bases; nucleotides outside the gene matches: 1. The CDR3 consists of 15 residues. Per the germline V gene, CDR1 is MDHEN and CDR2 is SYDVKM.

As regards this clone: A read error may be the cause here, since a much bigger clone is one base away. V usage is TRBV7-3 and J usage is TRBJ1-2; 7 bases are shared with TRBD1. The germline gives CDR1 SGHTA, CDR2 FQGTGA. Losses at the gene ends were 4 bases for V and 7 bases for J; bases not matched to a gene: 6. This CDR3 region has 13 residues. As DNA, the CDR3 is TGTGCCAGCAGCTCCAGACAGGGAGGTGGCTACACCTTC. This encodes CASSSRQGGGYTF.

This clone was seen once. This rearrangement joins TRBV6-5 to TRBJ2-3, with D possibly being TRBD1 (5 bases). V was cut by 6 bases and J by 5 bases, with 6 bases left in between. The CDR3 is 11 residues long. The germline V gene encodes CDR1 MNHEY and CDR2 SVGAGI. CDR3 residues: CASRQEDTQYF. The CDR3 DNA follows: TGTGCCAGCAGACAGGAAGATACGCAGTATTTT.

V and J are TRBV11-2 and TRBJ2-1; the D gene is possibly TRBD2 (6 bases). Looked up from germline, CDR1 is SGHAT and CDR2 is FQNNGV. The length of the CDR3 is 15 residues. With 5 bases removed from V and 9 bases from J, the gap between germline ends came to 20 bases. CDR3 amino acids: CASSKGSRAGIEQFF. DNA for the CDR3: TGTGCCAGCAGCAAAGGGAGTAGGGCGGGGATTGAGCAGTTCTTC.

This clone has a handful of counts. The rearrangement uses TRBV9 and TRBJ1-6; TRBD1 aligns across 8 bases. The V gene's germline CDR1 is SGDLS and CDR2 YYNGEE. The length of the CDR3 is 16 residues. Trimming removed 3 bases from V and 5 bases from J; junction bases left unmatched: 7. The CDR3 protein is CASSGGTGYHNSPLHF. CDR3 bases: TGTGCCAGCAGCGGAGGGACAGGATACCATAATTCACCCCTCCACTTT.

In regard to this clone: Different DNA sequences within this sample yield the same CDR3. This sequence joins TRBV25-1 and TRBJ1-4, with a tentative D call TRBD1 (6 bases). Germline V CDR1 and CDR2: MGHDK, SYGVNS. V dropped 3 bases and J dropped 5 bases, with 13 bases sitting between them. CDR3 size: 15 residues. This chain's CDR3 is CASSDPRGANEKLFF. The CDR3 coding sequence is TGTGCCAGCAGTGATCCCAGGGGTGCGAATGAAAAACTGTTTTTT. The whole variable domain, filled in from reference TRBV25-1 and TRBJ1-4, reads EADIYQTPRYLVIGTGKKITLECSQTMGHDKMYWYQQDPGMELHLIHYSYGVNSTEKGDLSSESTVSRIRTEHFPLTLESARPSHTSQYLCASSDPRGANEKLFFGSGTQLSVL.

J is TRBJ2-1 and V is TRBV29-1; D unclear. Germline CDR1 reads SQVTM; CDR2 reads ANQGSEA. The CDR3 contains 15 residues. V lost 3 bases, J lost 1 base, and 13 bases lay in between. CDR3 in DNA: TGCAGCGTTGAGCCCTCTGGTAGTTCCTACAATGAGCAGTTCTTC. This codes for CSVEPSGSSYNEQFF.

The chain combines TRBV5-1 with TRBJ1-2, with 7 positions matching TRBD1. From germline, CDR1 is SGHRS and CDR2 YFSETQ. CDR3 length equals 15 residues. Trimming at V came to 3 bases and at J to 8 bases, leaving 13 bases not matched to a gene. CDR3 loop: CASSWRDSAREGYTF. Written as DNA, the CDR3 is TGCGCCAGCAGCTGGAGGGACAGCGCCCGGGAGGGCTACACCTTC.

The chain uses TRBV28 and TRBJ1-5; D is unresolved. The CDR3 covers 13 residues. Trimming cost V 6 bases and J 7 bases, with 13 bases left between them. Per the germline V gene, CDR1 is MDHEN and CDR2 is SYDVKM. CDR3 in amino acids: CASSGYPGQPQHF. The DNA for the CDR3 is TGTGCCAGCAGCGGATACCCCGGACAGCCCCAGCATTTT.

The rearrangement joins TRBV5-6 to TRBJ2-7; perhaps TRBD1 as D (5 bases). The CDR3 extends over 15 amino acids. Trimming stripped 2 bases from V and 4 bases from J, with 16 bases between. Germline values: CDR1 SGHDT, CDR2 YYEEEE. The DNA for the CDR3 is TGTGCCAGCAGCTTTTTAGGGCAGGGTAGGTACGAGCAGTACTTC. Its protein product is CASSFLGQGRYEQYF. Variable domain in full (rest from reference TRBV5-6 and TRBJ2-7): DAGVTQSPTHLIKTRGQQVTLRCSPKSGHDTVSWYQQALGQGPQFIFQYYEEEERQRGNFPDRFSGHQFPNYSSELNVNALLLGDSALYLCASSFLGQGRYEQYFGPGTRLTVT.

The chain couples TRBV18 to TRBJ1-2; TRBD1 matches 7 bases. V shed 3 bases and J 6 bases; nucleotides not matched to a gene: 7. Looked up from germline, CDR1 is KGHSH and CDR2 is LQKENI. The CDR3 contains 14 residues. The CDR3 nucleotides read TGTGCCAGCTCACCGAAGGAGACAGGGAATGGCTACACCTTC. Its protein product is CASSPKETGNGYTF.

This clone was counted a single time. The chain is built from TRBV11-2 and TRBJ1-6; no reliable D call. Germline V gene sequence: CDR1 SGHAT, CDR2 FQNNGV. The CDR3 sequence is 15 residues long. V lost 2 bases, J lost 6 bases, and 11 bases lay in between. The CDR3 spells CASSLMGWGNSPLHF. CDR3 bases: TGTGCCAGCAGCTTAATGGGTTGGGGTAATTCACCCCTCCACTTT. The complete variable domain, with remaining parts taken from reference TRBV11-2 and TRBJ1-6, reads EAGVAQSPRYKIIEKRQSVAFWCNPISGHATLYWYQQILGQGPKLLIQFQNNGVVDDSQLPKDRFSAERLKGVDSTLKIQPAKLEDSAVYLCASSLMGWGNSPLHFGNGTRLTVT.

Worth noting for this clone: The sample carries other DNA sequences with the same CDR3. V gene TRBV5-1 combines with J gene TRBJ2-5; TRBD1 matches 9 bases. Germline CDR1 and CDR2: SGHRS and YFSETQ. There are 15 residues in the CDR3. J was trimmed by 0 bases and V by 0 bases; bases with no gene match: 0. CDR3 sequence: CASSLGQGDQETQYF. CDR3 bases: TGCGCCAGCAGCTTGGGACAGGGGGACCAAGAGACCCAGTACTTC.